This TCR beta chain was identified during a study of metastatic and nonmetastatic thyroid tumors. TCRdb called clones again from the PCR reads with MiXCR. The repertoire holds around 21,000 clones, around 19% seen once, with 21% in the top ten. This CDR3 is built from 15 residues. CDR1 MNHEY and CDR2 SMNVEV come from the germline V gene (reference sequence). V was clipped by 8 bases and J by 4 bases; unmatched bases: 14. This clone has more than one count but fewer than ten. No treatment had been given to any patient before thyroid surgery. The sequencing sample was made of blood. The receptor was isolated from a male donor with papillary thyroid cancer or a benign thyroid nodule (not recorded which). Some clones in this sample may be carry-over from other donors' samples. This rearrangement joins TRBV27 to TRBJ2-7, with 7 positions matching TRBD2. CDR3 sequence: CASSPWGGTPYEQYF. In DNA form, the CDR3 reads TGTGCCAGCTCGCCTTGGGGGGGGACTCCATACGAGCAGTACTTC.